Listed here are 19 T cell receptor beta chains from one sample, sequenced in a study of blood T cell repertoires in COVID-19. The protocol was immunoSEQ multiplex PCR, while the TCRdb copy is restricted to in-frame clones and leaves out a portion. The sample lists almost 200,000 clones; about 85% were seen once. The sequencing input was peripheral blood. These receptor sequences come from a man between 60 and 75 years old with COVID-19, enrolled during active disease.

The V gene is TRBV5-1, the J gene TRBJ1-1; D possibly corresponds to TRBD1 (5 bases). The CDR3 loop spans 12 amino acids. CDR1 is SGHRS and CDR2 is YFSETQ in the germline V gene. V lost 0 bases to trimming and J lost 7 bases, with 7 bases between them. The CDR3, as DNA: TGCGCCAGCAGCTTGGAACAGGATGAAGCTTTCTTT. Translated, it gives CASSLEQDEAFF. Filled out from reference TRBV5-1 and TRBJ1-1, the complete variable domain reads KAGVTQTPRYLIKTRGQQVTLSCSPISGHRSVSWYQQTPGQGLQFLFEYFSETQRNKGNFPGRFSGRQFSNSRSEMNVSTLELGDSALYLCASSLEQDEAFFGQGTRLTVV.

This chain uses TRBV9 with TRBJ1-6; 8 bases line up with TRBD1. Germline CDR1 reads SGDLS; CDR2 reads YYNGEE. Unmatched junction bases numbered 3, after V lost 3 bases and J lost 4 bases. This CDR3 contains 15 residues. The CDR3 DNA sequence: TGTGCCAGCAGCGACGGACAGGGATATAATTCACCCCTCCACTTT. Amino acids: CASSDGQGYNSPLHF.

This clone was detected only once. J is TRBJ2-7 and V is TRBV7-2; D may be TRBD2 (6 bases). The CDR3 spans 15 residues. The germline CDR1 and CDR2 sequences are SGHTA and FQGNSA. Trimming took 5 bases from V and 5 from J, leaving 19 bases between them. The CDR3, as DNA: TGTGCCAGCAGCGCCCCGACTAGGAGACTAGACGAGCAGTACTTC. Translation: CASSAPTRRLDEQYF.

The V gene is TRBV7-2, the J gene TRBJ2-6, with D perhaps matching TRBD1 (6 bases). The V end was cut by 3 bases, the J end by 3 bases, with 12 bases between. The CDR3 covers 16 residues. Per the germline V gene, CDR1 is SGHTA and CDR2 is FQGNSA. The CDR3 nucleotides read TGTGCCAGCAGCTTGTACAGGGTTAGTGGGGCCAACGTCCTGACTTTC. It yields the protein CASSLYRVSGANVLTF. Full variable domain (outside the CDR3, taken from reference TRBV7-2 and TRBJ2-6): GAGVSQSPSNKVTEKGKDVELRCDPISGHTALYWYRQSLGQGLEFLIYFQGNSAPDKSGLPSDRFSAERTGGSVSTLTIQRTQQEDSAVYLCASSLYRVSGANVLTFGAGSRLTVL.

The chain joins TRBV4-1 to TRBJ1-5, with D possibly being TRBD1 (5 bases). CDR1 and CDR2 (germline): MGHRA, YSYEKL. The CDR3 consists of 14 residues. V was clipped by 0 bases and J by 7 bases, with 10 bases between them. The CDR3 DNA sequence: TGCGCCAGCAGCCAAGACGGGGGAGAACAGCCCCAGCATTTT. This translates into CASSQDGGEQPQHF.

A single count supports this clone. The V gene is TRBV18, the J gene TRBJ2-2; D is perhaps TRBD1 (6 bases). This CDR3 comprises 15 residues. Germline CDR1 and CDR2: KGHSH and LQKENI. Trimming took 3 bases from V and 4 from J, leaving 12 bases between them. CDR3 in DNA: TGTGCCAGCTCACCTCAGGGGCCTTTCACCGGGGAGCTGTTTTTT. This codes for CASSPQGPFTGELFF.

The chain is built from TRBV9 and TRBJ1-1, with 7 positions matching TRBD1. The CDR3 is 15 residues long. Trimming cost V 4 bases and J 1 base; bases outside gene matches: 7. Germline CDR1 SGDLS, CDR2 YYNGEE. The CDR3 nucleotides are TGTGCCAGCAGCACCCGACAGGGCCAGAACACTGAAGCTTTCTTT. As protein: CASSTRQGQNTEAFF.

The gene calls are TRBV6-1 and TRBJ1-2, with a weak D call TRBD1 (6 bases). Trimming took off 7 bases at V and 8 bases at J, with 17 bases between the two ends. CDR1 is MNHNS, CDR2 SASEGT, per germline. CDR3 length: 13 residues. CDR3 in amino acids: CASTPDRSGGYTF. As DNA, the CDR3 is TGTGCCAGCACCCCAGACAGGTCTGGAGGCTACACCTTC.

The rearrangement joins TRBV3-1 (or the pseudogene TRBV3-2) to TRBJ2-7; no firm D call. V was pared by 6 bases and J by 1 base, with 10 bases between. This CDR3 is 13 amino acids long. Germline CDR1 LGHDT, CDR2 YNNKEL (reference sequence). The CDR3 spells CASSRGPSYEQYF. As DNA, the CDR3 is TGTGCCAGCAGTCGCGGCCCTTCCTACGAGCAGTACTTC.

CDR3 sequence reads: CASSYQGLNTEAFF. The CDR3 DNA reads TGTGCCAGCAGTTACCAGGGGTTGAACACTGAAGCTTTCTTT. This chain links TRBV6-5 with TRBJ1-1; maybe TRBD1 (6 bases). From germline, CDR1 is MNHEY and CDR2 SVGAGI. The CDR3 has 14 amino acids. V dropped 2 bases and J dropped 0 bases, with 7 bases sitting between them.

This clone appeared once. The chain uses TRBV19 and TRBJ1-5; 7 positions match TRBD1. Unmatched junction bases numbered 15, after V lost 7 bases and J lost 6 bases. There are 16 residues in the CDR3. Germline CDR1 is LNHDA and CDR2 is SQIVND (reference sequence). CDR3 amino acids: CASIATGTARGQPQHF. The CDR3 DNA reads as TGTGCCAGTATCGCTACCGGGACAGCCCGTGGTCAGCCCCAGCATTTT.

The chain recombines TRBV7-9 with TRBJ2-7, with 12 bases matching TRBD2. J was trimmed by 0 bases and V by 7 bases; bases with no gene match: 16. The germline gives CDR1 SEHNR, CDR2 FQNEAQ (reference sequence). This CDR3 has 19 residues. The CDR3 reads CASTISSGLAGRSSYEQYF. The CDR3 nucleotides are TGTGCCAGCACGATATCCTCCGGACTAGCGGGACGAAGCTCCTACGAGCAGTACTTC.

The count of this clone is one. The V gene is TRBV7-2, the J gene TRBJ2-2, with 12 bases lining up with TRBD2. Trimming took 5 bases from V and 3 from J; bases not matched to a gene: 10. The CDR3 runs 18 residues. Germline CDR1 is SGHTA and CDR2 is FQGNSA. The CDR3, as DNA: TGTGCCAGCAGCCCTCCGACTAGCGGGAGTTTTTACACCGGGGAGCTGTTTTTT. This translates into CASSPPTSGSFYTGELFF.

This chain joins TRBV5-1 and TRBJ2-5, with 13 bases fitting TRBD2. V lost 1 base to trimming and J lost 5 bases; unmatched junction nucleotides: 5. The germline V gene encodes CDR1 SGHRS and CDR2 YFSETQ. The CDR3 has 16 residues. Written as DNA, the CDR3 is TGCGCCAGCAGCTTGCTACTAGCGGGAGGGAGTGAGACCCAGTACTTC. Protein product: CASSLLLAGGSETQYF.

CDR3: CSVGQGENIQYF. CDR3 DNA: TGCAGCGTAGGACAGGGAGAAAACATTCAGTACTTC. The chain is built from TRBV29-1 and TRBJ2-4, with TRBD1 matching over 8 bases. Trimming removed 6 bases from V and 5 bases from J; junction bases left unmatched: 3. The CDR3 is 12 residues long. Germline loops: CDR1 SQVTM, CDR2 ANQGSEA.

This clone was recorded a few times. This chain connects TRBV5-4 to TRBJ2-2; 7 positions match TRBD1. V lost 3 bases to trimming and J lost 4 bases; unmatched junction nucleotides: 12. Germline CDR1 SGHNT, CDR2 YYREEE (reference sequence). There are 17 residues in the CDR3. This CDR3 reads CASSSGSGGRFTGELFF. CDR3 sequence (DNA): TGTGCCAGCAGCTCAGGGTCAGGGGGTCGTTTCACCGGGGAGCTGTTTTTT.

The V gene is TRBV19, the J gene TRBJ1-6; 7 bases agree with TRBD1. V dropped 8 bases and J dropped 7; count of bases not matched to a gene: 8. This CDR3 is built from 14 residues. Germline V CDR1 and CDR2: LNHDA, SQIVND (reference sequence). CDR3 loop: CASSSGTENSPLHF. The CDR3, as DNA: TGTGCCAGTTCTTCCGGGACAGAGAATTCACCCCTCCACTTT.

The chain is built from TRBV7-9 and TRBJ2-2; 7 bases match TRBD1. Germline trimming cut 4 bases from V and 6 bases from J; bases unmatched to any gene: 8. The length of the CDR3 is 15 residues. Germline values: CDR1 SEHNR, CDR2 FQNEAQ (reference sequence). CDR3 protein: CASSSRQGRAGELFF. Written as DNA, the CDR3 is TGTGCCAGCAGCTCTAGACAGGGAAGGGCCGGGGAGCTGTTTTTT.

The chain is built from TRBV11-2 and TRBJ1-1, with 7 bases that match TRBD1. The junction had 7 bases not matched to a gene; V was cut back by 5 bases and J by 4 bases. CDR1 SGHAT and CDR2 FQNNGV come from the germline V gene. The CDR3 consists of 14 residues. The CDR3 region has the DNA TGTGCCAGCAGCCACGACACAGGGGCCACTGAAGCTTTCTTT. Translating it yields CASSHDTGATEAFF.